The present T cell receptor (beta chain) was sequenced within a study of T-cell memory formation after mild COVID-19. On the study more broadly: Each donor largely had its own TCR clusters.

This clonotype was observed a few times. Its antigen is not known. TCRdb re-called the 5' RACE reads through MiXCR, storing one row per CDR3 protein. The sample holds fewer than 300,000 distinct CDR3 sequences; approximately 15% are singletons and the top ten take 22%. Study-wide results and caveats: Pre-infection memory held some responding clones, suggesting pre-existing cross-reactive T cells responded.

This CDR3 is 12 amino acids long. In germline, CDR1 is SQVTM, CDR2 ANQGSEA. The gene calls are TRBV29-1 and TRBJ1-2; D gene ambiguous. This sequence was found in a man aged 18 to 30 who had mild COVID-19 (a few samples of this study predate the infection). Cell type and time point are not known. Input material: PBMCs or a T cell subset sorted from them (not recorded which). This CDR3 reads CSSRTVDYGYTF. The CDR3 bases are TGCAGTTCCCGGACCGTAGACTATGGCTACACCTTC.